This TCR beta chain was found in a study of blood T cells in healthy people across ages. Worth noting for this clonotype: The antigen remains undetermined.

Overall study findings and caveats: PBMCs were not sorted, which prevented a conclusive comparison of naive versus antigen-experienced cells. Across samples, TCR beta diversity tracked strongly with naive T cell percentage.

The second PCR ran about 6 to 12 cycles with a sample-barcoded 5' primer and J-beta primers. Every cDNA was tagged by a template-switch adaptor with 12 random nucleotides. TCRdb redid the calling of the 5' RACE reads with MiXCR, one entry per CDR3 protein. In the table there are some 710,000 distinct CDR3 sequences, about 20% of which are singletons. The extraction recovered at least 5.5 micrograms of total RNA per sample. Germline-derived CDR1 and CDR2 are MGHRA and YSYEKL. The V end lost 0 bases, the J end lost 3 bases, and 8 bases lay between the germline ends. This CDR3 spans 15 amino acids. The rearrangement joins TRBV4-1 to TRBJ1-4; the D gene is possibly TRBD1 (5 bases). The sequence was obtained from a man between 65 and 85 years old in good health. The source material was blood. The CDR3 protein is CASSQEGGSNEKLFF. DNA for the CDR3: TGCGCCAGCAGCCAAGAGGGGGGGTCTAATGAAAAACTGTTTTTT.